Shown below are 25 T cell receptor beta chains from a single sample sequenced in a study of blood T cells in healthy people across ages. A J-beta primer mix and a sample-barcoded 5' primer were used in a second PCR of roughly 7 to 12 cycles. TCRdb processed the 5' RACE reads anew with MiXCR; each CDR3 protein has one entry. The table has roughly 680,000 distinct CDR3 sequences, approximately 52% seen once; the top ten hold roughly 14%. Material: blood. The receptors stem from a woman older than 75 in good health.

The sample holds a few counts of this clonotype. V and J are TRBV7-9 and TRBJ1-1; D gene uncertain. The germline V gene encodes CDR1 SEHNR and CDR2 FQNEAQ (reference sequence). V lost 9 bases and J 0 bases, leaving 14 bases between the germline ends. The CDR3 is made up of 14 amino acids. In nucleotides, the CDR3 is TGTGCCAGTGCGGCAGTCAATATGAACACTGAAGCTTTCTTT. Translated, it gives CASAAVNMNTEAFF.

A note on this clonotype: Since a much larger clone is just one base distant, this may be a read error. This chain connects TRBV9 to TRBJ2-1; TRBD2 agrees at 8 bases. CDR1 is SGDLS and CDR2 is YYNGEE in the germline V gene. This CDR3 is 15 amino acids long. The chain's CDR3 is CASSVGGGRNNKQFF. The DNA for the CDR3 is TGTGCCAGCAGCGTAGGGGGCGGGAGGAACAATAAGCAGTTCTTC.

Comments on this clonotype: A read error is possible here, since a much larger clone lies one base away. The V call is TRBV27, the J call TRBJ2-7, with 9 nucleotides matching TRBD1. The end of the DNA is better explained by TRBJ2-4, so the J call may be wrong. Germline assignment: CDR1 MNHEY and CDR2 SMNVEV (reference sequence). This CDR3 spans 15 amino acids. CDR3 nucleotides: TGTGCCGGCAGTTTAGGGACAGGGTGGAAAAACATTCAGTACTTC. Translating gives CAGSLGTGWKNIQYF.

The rearrangement uses TRBV6-1 and TRBJ2-3; D not certain. This CDR3 has 15 residues. V was trimmed by 11 bases and J by 1 base, leaving 19 bases between them. Germline loops: CDR1 MNHNS, CDR2 SASEGT. The CDR3 loop is CACPPAPAGTDTQYF. The CDR3 DNA follows: TGTGCCTGCCCCCCCGCTCCTGCTGGCACAGATACGCAGTATTTT.

This clonotype was seen once. This sequence joins TRBV6-1 and TRBJ2-7, with D hard to call. The J call could be wrong; TRBJ2-5 is a better fit for the DNA end. CDR1 is MNHNS and CDR2 is SASEGT in the germline V gene. The CDR3 has 15 residues. CDR3 amino acids: CASSPTSGPTGTQYF. As DNA, the CDR3 is TGTGCCAGCAGTCCAACCTCCGGACCAACCGGGACCCAGTACTTC.

This clonotype was observed at least ten times. CDR3 region: CASSWDQGTDTQYF. The CDR3 region has the DNA TGTGCCAGCAGTTGGGATCAAGGCACAGATACGCAGTATTTT. The chain links TRBV28 to TRBJ2-3; D remains ambiguous. Trimming pared 4 bases from V and 1 base from J, leaving 9 bases between. CDR3 size: 14 residues. Germline CDR1 reads MDHEN; CDR2 reads SYDVKM.

This clonotype was seen just once. The genes are TRBV5-1 and TRBJ2-1, with 15 bases lining up with TRBD2. Germline lookup yields CDR1 SGHRS and CDR2 YFSETQ. The V gene end was trimmed by 4 bases and the J gene end by 9 bases; junction bases not matched to a gene: 5. This CDR3 has 15 residues. CDR3 coding DNA: TGCGCCAGCAGCCCCGGGACTAGCGGGGGGACTGAGCAGTTCTTC. It codes for CASSPGTSGGTEQFF.

This clonotype has a single count. The V call is TRBV6-5, the J call TRBJ2-7; 7 bases map to TRBD1. CDR1 and CDR2 from the germline V gene are MNHEY and SVGAGI. This CDR3 comprises 14 residues. V lost 8 bases and J lost 3; bases outside the gene matches: 10. The CDR3 sequence is CASGTEDRYYEQYF. Here the CDR3 DNA reads TGTGCCAGCGGAACAGAGGACAGGTACTACGAGCAGTACTTC.

A few counts support this clonotype. The rearrangement uses TRBV7-9 and TRBJ2-1, with 7 bases lining up with TRBD2. The CDR3 is 15 residues long. CDR1 and CDR2 (germline): SEHNR, FQNEAQ (reference sequence). V shed 2 bases and J 4 bases; nucleotides not matched to a gene: 5. DNA for the CDR3: TGTGCCAGCAGCTTAACGCTAGCGGCTTACAATGAGCAGTTCTTC. Encoded protein: CASSLTLAAYNEQFF.

There are many counts of this clonotype. Sequence at one end of the junction differs from germline and may be a read error. V usage is TRBV12-3 or TRBV12-4 and J usage is TRBJ2-7, with D perhaps TRBD1 or TRBD2 (5 bases each). The CDR3 consists of 12 residues. Here the CDR3 DNA reads TGTGCCAGCAGCGGGACCTCCTTCGAGCAGTACTTC. This codes for CASSGTSFEQYF.

Details on this clonotype: Given a much more abundant clone one base away, this may be a read error. The rearrangement links TRBV5-1 to TRBJ2-1; D is undetermined. The DNA end is a closer match to TRBJ2-7, so the J assignment may be wrong. The CDR3 loop spans 14 amino acids. Per germline, CDR1 SGHRS and CDR2 YFSETQ. The CDR3 sequence is CASSLEQFYNEQYF. CDR3 DNA: TGCGCCAGCAGCTTGGAACAGTTCTACAATGAGCAGTACTTC.

The chain carries TRBV2 and TRBJ2-4; D not resolved. The V end lost 4 bases, the J end lost 0 bases, and 16 bases lay between the germline ends. Germline-derived CDR1 and CDR2 are SNHLY and FYNNEI. This CDR3 region has 17 residues. DNA for the CDR3: TGTGCCAGCAGTGTGTGGCGGCCGCCCCGAGCCAAAAACATTCAGTACTTC. Translating it yields CASSVWRPPRAKNIQYF.

As for this clonotype: This sequence may be a read error, since a much larger clone differs from it by one base. The V gene is TRBV5-1, the J gene TRBJ2-1; D is perhaps TRBD1 or TRBD2 (6 bases each). There are 14 residues in the CDR3. CDR1 and CDR2 from the germline V gene are SGHRS and YFSETQ. The germline V and J ends were trimmed by 2 bases and 9 bases, with 15 bases remaining between them. CDR3 in amino acids: CASSFGGDSSEQFF. CDR3 sequence (DNA): TGCGCCAGCAGCTTCGGGGGCGATAGCAGTGAGCAGTTCTTC.

In its sample, this clonotype was seen many times. CDR3 residues: CASSPWRVQVPTGVDEQFF. For the CDR3, the DNA is TGTGCCAGCTCACCATGGCGGGTTCAGGTCCCCACCGGTGTCGATGAGCAGTTCTTC. The chain uses TRBV18 and TRBJ2-1; D possibly corresponds to TRBD2 (5 bases). Between the trimmed V and J ends, which lost 2 bases and 8 bases, there was a span of 28 bases. CDR1 is KGHSH, CDR2 LQKENI, per germline. The CDR3 totals 19 residues.

The gene calls are TRBV6-1 and TRBJ2-7; TRBD1 matches at 8 bases. The germline V gene has CDR1 MNHNS and CDR2 SASEGT. V shed 7 bases, J shed 0 bases, and the junction held 23 bases outside the gene matches. This CDR3 comprises 20 residues. This chain's CDR3 is CASTTKGGRGLRAVSYEQYF. CDR3 in DNA: TGTGCCAGCACCACAAAAGGTGGCAGGGGGCTAAGGGCTGTCTCCTACGAGCAGTACTTC.

This chain links TRBV20-1 with TRBJ2-5; 7 positions match TRBD1. Judging by the DNA end, TRBJ2-7 fits better; the J call may be wrong. Germline lookup yields CDR1 DFQATT and CDR2 SNEGSKA (reference sequence). The CDR3 is 14 residues long. The CDR3 DNA reads as TGCAGTGCTAGAGATTGGGGACAGAATTACGAGCAGTACTTC. Translated, it gives CSARDWGQNYEQYF.

The V gene is TRBV5-5, the J gene TRBJ2-7, with 12 bases fitting TRBD2. V dropped 3 bases and J dropped 7; count of bases not matched to a gene: 8. CDR3 length equals 15 residues. Germline-derived CDR1 and CDR2 are SGHKS and YYEKEE (reference sequence). CDR3: CASSSRTSGNREQYF. The CDR3, as DNA: TGTGCCAGCAGCTCCAGGACTAGCGGGAATCGGGAGCAGTACTTC.

The chain links TRBV12-3 or TRBV12-4 to TRBJ1-6; 9 positions match TRBD1. The CDR3 totals 15 residues. V gave up 7 bases and J gave up 8 bases; unmatched junction bases: 9. CDR3 nucleotide sequence: TGTGCCAGCAACTACGGACAGGGGAGGTATTCACCCCTCCACTTT. Translated, it gives CASNYGQGRYSPLHF.

The chain uses TRBV4-3 and TRBJ2-7; tentative D call: TRBD1 (5 bases). The V gene's germline CDR1 is LGHNA and CDR2 YSLEER. There are 15 residues in the CDR3. Trimming removed 4 bases at V and 3 bases at J, with 16 bases between. CDR3 DNA sequence: TGCGCCAGCAGCCCTGGGCGACAGAGATTCTACGAGCAGTACTTC. Its translation: CASSPGRQRFYEQYF.

With regard to this clonotype: The junction and the germline gene differ at one end; a read error may be behind it. V usage is TRBV29-1 and J usage is TRBJ2-6, with D possibly TRBD2 on 5 matching bases. Germline V gives CDR1 SQVTM, CDR2 ANQGSEA. This CDR3 spans 16 amino acids. The CDR3 DNA reads as TGTAGCGTTGATGGAGACACGCACTCTGGGGCCAACGTCCTGACTTTC. It encodes CSVDGDTHSGANVLTF. The whole variable domain, remainder taken from reference TRBV29-1 and TRBJ2-6, is SAVISQKPSRDICQRGTSLTIQCQVDSQVTMMFWYRQQPGQSLTLIATANQGSEATYESGFVIDKFPISRPNLTFSTLTVSNMSPEDSSIYLCSVDGDTHSGANVLTFGAGSRLTVL.

This clonotype was recorded a few times. The genes are TRBV7-2 and TRBJ2-3, with D possibly TRBD1 on 7 matching bases. The CDR3 is made up of 16 amino acids. V gave up 5 bases and J gave up 0 bases, with 15 bases separating them. Looked up from germline, CDR1 is SGHTA and CDR2 is FQGNSA. For the CDR3, the DNA is TGTGCCAGCAGCCCTGGAGGGGGCGGTAGCACAGATACGCAGTATTTT. Its protein is CASSPGGGGSTDTQYF. The full variable domain, with the rest looked up from reference TRBV7-2 and TRBJ2-3, is GAGVSQSPSNKVTEKGKDVELRCDPISGHTALYWYRQSLGQGLEFLIYFQGNSAPDKSGLPSDRFSAERTGGSVSTLTIQRTQQEDSAVYLCASSPGGGGSTDTQYFGPGTRLTVL.

As for this clonotype: One base away lies a much larger clone, so this may be a sequencing read error. This chain links TRBV28 with TRBJ2-7; D is uncertain. The germline V and J ends were trimmed by 7 bases and 0 bases, with 13 bases remaining between them. The CDR3 loop spans 14 amino acids. Germline CDR1 reads MDHEN; CDR2 reads SYDVKM. The CDR3 bases are TGTGCCAGCAATGACGGCGGAGCCTCCTACGAGCAGTACTTC. Amino acids: CASNDGGASYEQYF.

The chain links TRBV9 to TRBJ2-5; D call uncertain. The CDR3 runs to 14 residues. Between the trimmed V and J ends, which lost 0 bases and 5 bases, there was a span of 11 bases. Per the germline V gene, CDR1 is SGDLS and CDR2 is YYNGEE. The DNA for the CDR3 is TGTGCCAGCAGCGTAGCAGCCGGGTCGGAGACCCAGTACTTC. It yields the protein CASSVAAGSETQYF.

About this clonotype: A much larger clone lies a single base off, so this may be a read error. The chain has TRBV3-1 and TRBJ2-5; D is perhaps TRBD1 (6 bases). CDR1 is LGHDT and CDR2 is YNNKEL in the germline V gene (reference sequence). Trimming stripped 1 base from V and 11 bases from J, with 11 bases between. The CDR3 extends over 12 amino acids. This CDR3 is CASSQVGGGQYF. CDR3 sequence (DNA): TGTGCCAGCAGCCAAGTTGGGGGCGGGCAGTACTTC.

V and J are TRBV25-1 and TRBJ2-3; D not certain. Germline-derived CDR1 and CDR2 are MGHDK and SYGVNS. V was trimmed by 1 base and J by 4 bases, leaving 15 bases between them. CDR3 size: 16 residues. The CDR3 loop reads CASSEWRPGFADTQYF. CDR3 DNA: TGTGCCAGCAGTGAATGGCGCCCTGGGTTTGCAGATACGCAGTATTTT.